These T cell receptor beta chains were read from a single sample in a study of shared clonotypes between healthy human individuals. Sequenced by immunoSEQ multiplex PCR; TCRdb stores in-frame clones only, minus some. The sample shows some 2 million clones, approximately 94% of them seen only once. Sequencing input: naive CD8+ T cells sorted from blood. These receptor sequences come from a man between 18 and 35 years old in good health. CDR3s include the opening cysteine and the closing phenylalanine or tryptophan. D genes are given only for firm matches. Some rows have no size entry. The others give once, few or many, or a class for an expanded clone.

v_gene	j_gene	d_gene	abundance	len	CDR3nt	CDR3aa
TRBV6-1	TRBJ2-3	NA	NA	16	TGTGCCAGCAGTGCTCTTAGCGGCGCTAGCACAGATACGCAGTATTTT	CASSALSGASTDTQYF
TRBV2	TRBJ1-2	NA	NA	17	TGTGCCAGCAGTGATCAGGGTCTCGGGGGGCAGATTAAGGGCTACACCTTC	CASSDQGLGGQIKGYTF
TRBV5-1	TRBJ2-7	NA	NA	14	TGCGCCAGCAGCTTCTACAGGGTAATGGACGAGCAGTACTTC	CASSFYRVMDEQYF
TRBV7-2	TRBJ1-6	NA	NA	18	TGTGCCAGCAGCTTAGTAGTTACAGGGAGTCCCCTGGGGTCACCCCTCCACTTT	CASSLVVTGSPLGSPLHF
TRBV4-1	TRBJ1-1	NA	NA	15	TGCGCCAGCAGCCGCTCGAATACAGGTTCCGGTGAAGCTTTCTTT	CASSRSNTGSGEAFF
TRBV7-9	TRBJ1-2	NA	once	12	TGTGCCAGCAGCTTGTCCGGGATCGGCTACACCTTC	CASSLSGIGYTF
TRBV4-2	TRBJ2-2	NA	NA	14	TGTGCCAGCAGCCCCCTACGAGGTACCGGGGAGCTGTTTTTT	CASSPLRGTGELFF
TRBV15	TRBJ2-7	NA	NA	21	TGTGCCACCAGCAGAGATCCCCCTTATAGTTTGACGAGCGGTAGCTCCTACGAGCAGTACTTC	CATSRDPPYSLTSGSSYEQYF
TRBV5-6	TRBJ2-7	TRBD2	once	14	TGTGCCAGCAGCCCACCGGGACTACTTTACGAGCAGTACTTC	CASSPPGLLYEQYF
TRBV19	TRBJ2-7	TRBD1	NA	14	TGTGCCAGTAGTATGACAGGGGTCGTTTACGAGCAGTACTTC	CASSMTGVVYEQYF
TRBV11-2	TRBJ2-3	TRBD1	NA	15	TGTGCCAGCAGCTCGGACAGGGGTAGTATTGATACGCAGTATTTT	CASSSDRGSIDTQYF
TRBV5-4	TRBJ2-5	TRBD2	NA	19	TGTGCCAGCAGCTGGAAACCGGGACTAGCGGGAGGTTATCAGGAGACCCAGTACTTC	CASSWKPGLAGGYQETQYF
TRBV11-2	TRBJ2-7	TRBD2	NA	15	TGTGCCAGCAGCTTATACGGGGGGGACTCCTACGAGCAGTACTTC	CASSLYGGDSYEQYF
TRBV5-4	TRBJ1-1	NA	NA	13	TGTGCCAGCAGCTTGGGCATCCCCACTGAAGCTTTCTTT	CASSLGIPTEAFF
TRBV4-1	TRBJ2-7	NA	NA	15	TGCGCCAGCAGCCAAGAGGTTAGCGGCTCCTACGAGCAGTACTTC	CASSQEVSGSYEQYF
TRBV25-1	TRBJ1-1	NA	NA	12	TGTGCCAGCAGTGAAGGGGGGCGCGGTGGGGTCTTT	CASSEGGRGGVF
TRBV19	TRBJ2-7	NA	NA	13	TGTGCCAGTAGTATAGCCGGGCTGTACGAGCAGTACTTC	CASSIAGLYEQYF
TRBV5-1	TRBJ2-2	NA	NA	14	TGCGCCAGCAGCTTGGAGGCGGCGGGCGGGGAGCTGTTTTTT	CASSLEAAGGELFF
TRBV27	TRBJ1-6	TRBD1	once	16	TGTGCCAGCAGTTTAATAAGGGACAGCTATAATTCACCCCTCCACTTT	CASSLIRDSYNSPLHF
TRBV6-6	TRBJ2-5	NA	NA	13	TGTGCCAGCAGTTACTCGTCCCGGCAGGACCAGTACTTC	CASSYSSRQDQYF
TRBV11-2	TRBJ1-2	TRBD1	NA	17	TGTGCCAGCAACCTTTCTCCCGACACAGGGGGCGACTATGGCTACACCTTC	CASNLSPDTGGDYGYTF
TRBV5-6	TRBJ2-7	TRBD1	once	15	TGTGCCAGCAGCTTCCCGGGACAGGGGGCATACGAGCAGTACTTC	CASSFPGQGAYEQYF
TRBV2	TRBJ2-7	NA	NA	17	TGTGCCAGCAGTGAAGAGGCAGGACATCTTATCTCCTACGAGCAGTACTTC	CASSEEAGHLISYEQYF
TRBV30	TRBJ1-1	NA	NA	12	TGTGCCTGGAGCCCGGGCGACACTGAAGCTTTCTTT	CAWSPGDTEAFF
TRBV27	TRBJ1-1	NA	once	13	TGTGCCAGCAGGTGGATGGGGGACACTGAAGCTTTCTTT	CASRWMGDTEAFF
TRBV11-2	TRBJ2-3	TRBD2	NA	13	TGTGCCAGCCGGACTAGCGAAACAGATACGCAGTATTTT	CASRTSETDTQYF
TRBV11-2	TRBJ2-7	NA	NA	12	TGTGCCAGCAGCTTAGATTCATTCGGGCAGTACTTC	CASSLDSFGQYF
TRBV6-5	TRBJ2-2	NA	once	13	TGTGCCAGCAGGGCTCCGAACACCGGGGAGCTGTTTTTT	CASRAPNTGELFF
TRBV7-9	TRBJ2-5	TRBD2	NA	15	TGTGCCAGCAGCTTATTCGGCGGGGAGGGGGAGACCCAGTACTTC	CASSLFGGEGETQYF
TRBV11-2	TRBJ2-1	NA	NA	15	TGTGCCAGCAGCTTCCCATCCTCGGAAGGGAATGAGCAGTTCTTC	CASSFPSSEGNEQFF
TRBV28	TRBJ2-7	NA	NA	15	TGTGCCAGCAGTGGGGAAGACTGGAAGACCTACGAGCAGTACTTC	CASSGEDWKTYEQYF
TRBV14	TRBJ2-3	NA	NA	18	TGTGCCAGCAGCCTCGAACCCTCCTATCCTGCCCCCACAGATACGCAGTATTTT	CASSLEPSYPAPTDTQYF
TRBV29-1	TRBJ1-3	NA	NA	12	TGCAGCGTGGCCGGGGCTGGAAACACCATATATTTT	CSVAGAGNTIYF
TRBV7-8	TRBJ1-4	NA	NA	15	TGTGCCAGCAGCCCGGAGGGGACTGGTTGGGAAAAACTGTTTTTT	CASSPEGTGWEKLFF
TRBV2	TRBJ1-3	NA	NA	13	TGTGCCGGTCTACCGCCGAGGGGAAACACCATATATTTT	CAGLPPRGNTIYF
TRBV15	TRBJ2-5	NA	NA	14	TGTGCCACCAGCAGAGTGGGACGCCAAGAGACCCAGTACTTC	CATSRVGRQETQYF
TRBV7-9	TRBJ2-7	NA	NA	15	TGTGCCAGCAGCTTATTAGGGGAAGGTATCGACGAGCAGTACTTC	CASSLLGEGIDEQYF
TRBV11-2	TRBJ2-7	NA	NA	14	TGTGCCAGCAGCTCGGGGGCCTCTACCTACGAGCAGTACTTC	CASSSGASTYEQYF
TRBV2	TRBJ2-7	NA	NA	11	TGTGCCAGCAGCCCCCCCAACGAGCAGTACTTC	CASSPPNEQYF
TRBV6-4	TRBJ2-6	NA	NA	17	TGTGCCAGCAGTGACCACGGGACAATCTCTGGGGCCAACGTCCTGACTTTC	CASSDHGTISGANVLTF
TRBV5-6	TRBJ2-1	NA	NA	16	TGTGCCAGCAGCCCGGAACTAGCCGGATCAGCGGATGAGCAGTTCTTC	CASSPELAGSADEQFF
TRBV10-2	TRBJ1-1	NA	once	15	TGCGCCAGCAGTGAATTCGATTCATCTGGCACTGAAGCTTTCTTT	CASSEFDSSGTEAFF
TRBV7-2	TRBJ2-7	NA	NA	13	TGTGCCAGCAGGCCACAGGGAGACGACGAGCAGTACTTC	CASRPQGDDEQYF
TRBV4-1	TRBJ2-1	NA	NA	16	TGCGCCAGCAGCCCCTTGGGCCCCTATAGAAGAGAAGAGCAGTTCTTC	CASSPLGPYRREEQFF
TRBV6-1	TRBJ1-1	NA	NA	16	TGTGCCAGCAGTGAACCGGTGCAGGGTAGCTGGACTGAAGCTTTCTTT	CASSEPVQGSWTEAFF
TRBV6-5	TRBJ2-7	NA	NA	14	TGTGCCAGCAACCCGGCGGGTCTGGCCCACGAGCAGTACTTC	CASNPAGLAHEQYF
TRBV11-2	TRBJ2-1	TRBD2	once	16	TGTGCCAGCAGCTTACTAACTAGCGGGAGGTACAATGAGCAGTTCTTC	CASSLLTSGRYNEQFF
TRBV15	TRBJ2-3	NA	NA	15	TGTGCCACCAGCAGAGACCCAGAAAGCACAGATACGCAGTATTTT	CATSRDPESTDTQYF
TRBV29-1	TRBJ2-1	TRBD1	NA	14	TGCAGCGTTGAAGAGGGGGACAGGGCACATGAGCAGTTCTTC	CSVEEGDRAHEQFF
TRBV11-2	TRBJ2-2	NA	NA	13	TGTGCCAGCAGCTTTTCAAAAACCGGGGAGCTGTTTTTT	CASSFSKTGELFF
TRBV19	TRBJ1-5	NA	NA	16	TGTGCCAGTAATTATTTGGACGGGTTGGGCAATCAGCCCCAGCATTTT	CASNYLDGLGNQPQHF
TRBV28	TRBJ1-6	TRBD1	NA	15	TGTGCCAGCATCCACAGGGGGATTCATAATTCACCCCTCCACTTT	CASIHRGIHNSPLHF
TRBV27	TRBJ1-5	TRBD1	NA	12	TGTGCCAGCAGAGGAGGGGGCGGGCCCCAGCATTTT	CASRGGGGPQHF
TRBV6-5	TRBJ2-7	NA	once	12	TGTGCCAGCAGTCAAGACCCGTACGAGCAGTACTTC	CASSQDPYEQYF
TRBV9	TRBJ2-7	NA	NA	14	TGTGCCAGCAGCGTAGCAGGGGCCTCCTACGAGCAGTACTTC	CASSVAGASYEQYF
TRBV11-1	TRBJ2-7	NA	once	14	TGTGCCAGCAGCTTCGGCGGGCCTGAGGGGGAGCAGTACTTC	CASSFGGPEGEQYF
TRBV4-2	TRBJ2-2	TRBD1	NA	16	TGTGCCAGCAGCCAATTCACAGGGGGGAACACCGGGGAGCTGTTTTTT	CASSQFTGGNTGELFF